This T cell receptor (beta chain) was sequenced for a study of CD8 T cells in ankylosing spondylitis. Study outcomes and limitations: Significantly higher representation of disease-linked clones was reported for matched ankylosing spondylitis synovial fluid. CD8+ disease-linked clones were present at relatively low frequencies in blood. Ankylosing spondylitis blood appeared to carry a characteristic TCR beta motif of several highly homologous variants.

About this clonotype: No antigen is known for it.

Generation of TCR beta libraries employed quantitative 5'-RACE incorporating molecular barcodes. TCRdb fed the 5' RACE reads into MiXCR, producing one record per CDR3 protein. The data show a few hundred thousand distinct CDR3 sequences, 18% seen once. Germline V gene lookup returns CDR1 LGHNA and CDR2 YNFKEQ. The V end was cut by 1 base, the J end by 0 bases, with 10 bases between. CDR3 length: 16 residues. The specimen was blood, either unsorted or a sorted T cell fraction (not recorded which). The V and J genes are TRBV4-2 and TRBJ1-3; D is undetermined. This clonotype was sampled from a male donor with ankylosing spondylitis or in good health (not recorded which). CDR3 amino acids: CASSQVDVSSGNTIYF. The CDR3 nucleotides read TGTGCCAGCAGCCAAGTGGACGTTAGCTCTGGAAACACCATATATTTT.